Below, one T cell receptor (beta chain) is given with its context. Its recognized antigen is unknown. No much larger clone exists at a distance of one base, and base qualities are not known. This entry comes from a study of Ad26.COV2.S vaccination and SARS-CoV-2 variants (dated by TCRdb to the early 2020s). For the study in its entirety: Vaccine-arm donors were drawn from COV1001, a multicentre, randomized, double-blind, placebo-controlled phase I-IIa trial of Ad26.COV2.S in healthy adults. Trial participants were randomized into five groups of five: low-dose or high-dose Ad26.COV2.S given once or twice, or placebo on both occasions. A total of approximately 30 samples were included in the TCR-sequenced set, comprising some 20 Ad26.COV2.S vaccine recipients, 5 placebo recipients and 8 SARS-CoV-2 convalescent individuals. Throughout the experiments and outcome assessment, investigators stayed blinded to trial group allocation. Dosing of Ad26.COV2.S was intramuscular, at either 5x10^10 or 1x10^11 viral particles, delivered as one shot or as two shots spaced 56 days apart. The specificity and breadth of SARS-CoV-2-reactive T cell receptors after Ad26.COV2.S vaccination were assessed by TCRbeta repertoire sequencing. Findings and caveats that apply to the study as a whole: Comparable non-spike TCR breadth was observed between vaccine and placebo recipients, consistent with only spike being contained in the vaccine. Compared with placebo recipients, Ad26.COV2.S recipients showed higher spike-specific TCR breadth (P = 0.0014). The study was not powered to compare responses between vaccine doses or regimens. The authors noted that total T cell responses may have been underestimated by the TCR breadth and depth analyses. After vaccination, substantial breadth of spike-specific CD8+ and CD4+ T cell responses was reported.

The germline V gene specifies LGHNA as CDR1 and YNFKEQ as CDR2. Including the terminal cysteine and phenylalanine, the CDR3 comprises 19 residues. The kept DNA is CDR3 alone, 57 bases in frame from the first base. The V end loses 0 bases and the J end loses 3 bases, and a stretch of 21 bases separates them. The immunoSEQ Assay was the method used to sequence TCRbeta CDR3 regions. After extraction, genomic DNA underwent amplification by bias-controlled multiplex PCR, followed by high-throughput sequencing. The source study handled its data this way. To quantify the absolute abundance of every unique TCRbeta CDR3 region, sequences were collapsed and filtered. T cell fraction was estimated by normalizing TCRbeta template counts to usable DNA, with usable DNA measured through amplification of reference genes found in all nucleated cells. Repertoire TCRs were annotated as SARS-CoV-2-specific by exact matching of V gene, CDR3 amino acid sequence and J gene to a known reactive TCR set. The reference SARS-CoV-2 TCR set was derived from MIRA and filtered for enrichment in COVID-19-positive ImmuneCODE repertoires, a step that removed public or cross-reactive TCRs. Using the MIRA antigens, annotated TCRs were further analysed by specific ORF or by position within an ORF. Breadth was defined as the number of annotated unique rearrangements divided by the total number of unique productive rearrangements, and depth was defined as the summed frequency of the annotated unique rearrangements. TCR breadth was compared between groups using two-sided Wilcoxon rank-sum tests. As stored in TCRdb, this immuneACCESS dataset retains in-frame rearrangements with V and J assigned. A fraction of the clones does not appear; measured against another copy, unresolved V genes explain less than half of the discrepancy, and the remainder lacks a known reason. The V and J calls and clone size were taken over from that table, and D and trimming were inferred from the DNA. Present in this sample are roughly 420,000 clones, 88% of which were seen just once. Of the sample, roughly 4% is held by the ten largest clones.

Explained via the paper, the treatment or condition label denotes: 15 to 20 received Ad26.COV2.S at low or high dose, single or two shots; about 5 received placebo; per-sample allocation not given. Repertoires of vaccine and placebo recipients were sequenced from samples collected on day 63 after the first injection. In Cohort 1b, 25 or so adults aged 18-55 years were enrolled at a single site in Boston, USA, between 29 July and 7 August 2020. Ad26.COV2.S was a replication-incompetent adenovirus type 26 vector expressing a prefusion-stabilized SARS-CoV-2 spike protein from the original Wuhan strain.

The receptor's source is a person between 18 and 65 years old who received the Ad26.COV2.S COVID-19 vaccine or a placebo. The receptor chain draws on TRBV4-2 and TRBJ1-5; the D gene assignment is ambiguous. Sequencing was performed on peripheral blood, taken in a trial of Ad26.COV2.S vaccine versus placebo. The DNA sequence follows: TGTGCCAGCAGCCAAGACCAAACGGGGATCTTGAATACCAATCAGCCCCAGCATTTT. This gives the protein CASSQDQTGILNTNQPQHF.